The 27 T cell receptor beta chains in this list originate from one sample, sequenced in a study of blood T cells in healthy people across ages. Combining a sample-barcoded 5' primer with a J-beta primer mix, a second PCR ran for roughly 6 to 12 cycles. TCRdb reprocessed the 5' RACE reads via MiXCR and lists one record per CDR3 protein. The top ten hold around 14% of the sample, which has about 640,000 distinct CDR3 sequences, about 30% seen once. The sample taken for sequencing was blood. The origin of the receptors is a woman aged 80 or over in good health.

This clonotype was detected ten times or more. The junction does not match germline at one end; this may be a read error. The DNA of the CDR3 is TGTGCCAGCAGTTACCCTGGGACAGGGGGCACAGGTACGCAGTATTTT. Translated: CASSYPGTGGTGTQYF. This chain joins TRBV6-2 or TRBV6-3 and TRBJ2-3; TRBD1 agrees at 12 bases. Germline assignment: CDR1 MNHEY and CDR2 SVGEGT. The CDR3 covers 16 residues.

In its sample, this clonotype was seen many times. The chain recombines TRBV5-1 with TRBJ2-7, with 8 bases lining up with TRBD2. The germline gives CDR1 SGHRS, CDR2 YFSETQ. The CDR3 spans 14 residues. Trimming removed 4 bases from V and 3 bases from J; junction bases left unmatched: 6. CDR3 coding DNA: TGCGCCAGCAGCCCTGCGGGGGGAGGCTACGAGCAGTACTTC. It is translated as CASSPAGGGYEQYF. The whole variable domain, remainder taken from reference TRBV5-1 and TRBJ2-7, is KAGVTQTPRYLIKTRGQQVTLSCSPISGHRSVSWYQQTPGQGLQFLFEYFSETQRNKGNFPGRFSGRQFSNSRSEMNVSTLELGDSALYLCASSPAGGGYEQYFGPGTRLTVT.

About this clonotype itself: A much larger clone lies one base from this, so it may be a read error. The CDR3 DNA follows: TGTGCCAGCAGTTTTACATGTTACGAGCAGTTCTTC. It translates to CASSFTCYEQFF. The V gene is TRBV12-3 or TRBV12-4, the J gene TRBJ2-1; D unresolved. The CDR3 runs to 12 residues. The V gene lost 3 bases and the J gene lost 10 bases, with 10 bases spanning the gap.

CDR3 amino acids: CASSLANGYTF. The CDR3 DNA reads as TGTGCCAGCAGCTTAGCAAATGGCTACACCTTC. The gene calls are TRBV7-9 and TRBJ1-2; D not resolved. V lost 0 bases to trimming and J lost 6 bases, with 2 bases between them. The CDR3 has 11 residues. Germline V gives CDR1 SEHNR, CDR2 FQNEAQ (reference sequence).

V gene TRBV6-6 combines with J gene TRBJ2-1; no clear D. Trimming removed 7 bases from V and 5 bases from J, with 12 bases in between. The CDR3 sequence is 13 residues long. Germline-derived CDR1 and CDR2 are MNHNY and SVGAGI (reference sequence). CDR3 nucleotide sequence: TGTGCCAGCACTTCCTGGGCGGACAATGAGCAGTTCTTC. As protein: CASTSWADNEQFF.

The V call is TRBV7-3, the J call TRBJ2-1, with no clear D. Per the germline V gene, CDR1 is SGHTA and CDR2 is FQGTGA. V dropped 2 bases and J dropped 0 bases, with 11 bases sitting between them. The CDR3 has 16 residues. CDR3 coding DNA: TGTGCCAGCAGCTTACTCGCGGCCCCCTCCTACAATGAGCAGTTCTTC. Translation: CASSLLAAPSYNEQFF.

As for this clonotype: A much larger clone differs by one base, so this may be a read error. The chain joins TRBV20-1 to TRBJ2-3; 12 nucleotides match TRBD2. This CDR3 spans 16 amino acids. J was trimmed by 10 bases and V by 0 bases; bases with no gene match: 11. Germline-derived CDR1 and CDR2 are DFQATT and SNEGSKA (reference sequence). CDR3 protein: CSARDRSSGGEYAQYF. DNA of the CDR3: TGCAGTGCTAGAGATCGGTCTAGCGGGGGGGAATATGCGCAGTATTTT.

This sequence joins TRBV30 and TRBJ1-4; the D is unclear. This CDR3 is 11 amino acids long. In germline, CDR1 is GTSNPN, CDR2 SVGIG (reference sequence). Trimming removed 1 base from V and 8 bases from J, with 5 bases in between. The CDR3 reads CAWSDGEKLFF. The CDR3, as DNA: TGTGCCTGGAGTGATGGGGAAAAACTGTTTTTT. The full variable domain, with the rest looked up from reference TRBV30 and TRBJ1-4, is SQTIHQWPATLVQPVGSPLSLECTVEGTSNPNLYWYRQAAGRGLQLLFYSVGIGQISSEVPQNLSASRPQDRQFILSSKKLLLSDSGFYLCAWSDGEKLFFGSGTQLSVL.

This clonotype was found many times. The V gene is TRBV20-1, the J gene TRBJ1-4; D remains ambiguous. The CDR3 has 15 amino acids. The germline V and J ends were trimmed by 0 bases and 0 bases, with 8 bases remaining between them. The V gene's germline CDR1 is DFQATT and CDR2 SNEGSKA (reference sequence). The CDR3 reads CSARDRVATNEKLFF. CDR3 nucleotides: TGCAGTGCTAGAGATCGAGTAGCAACTAATGAAAAACTGTTTTTT.

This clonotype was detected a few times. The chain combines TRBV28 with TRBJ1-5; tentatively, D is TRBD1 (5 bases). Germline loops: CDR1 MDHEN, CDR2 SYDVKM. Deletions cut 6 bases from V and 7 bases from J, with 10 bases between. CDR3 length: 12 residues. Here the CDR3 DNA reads TGTGCCAGCAGGCAGGGTTGGCAGCCCCAGCATTTT. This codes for CASRQGWQPQHF.

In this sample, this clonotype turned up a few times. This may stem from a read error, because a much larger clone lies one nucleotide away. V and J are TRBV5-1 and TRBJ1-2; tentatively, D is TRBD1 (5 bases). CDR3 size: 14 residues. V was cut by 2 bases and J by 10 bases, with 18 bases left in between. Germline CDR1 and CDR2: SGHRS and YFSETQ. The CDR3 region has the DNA TGCGCCAGCAGCTTCGACAGCGTCCTCGATGACTACACCTTC. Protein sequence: CASSFDSVLDDYTF.

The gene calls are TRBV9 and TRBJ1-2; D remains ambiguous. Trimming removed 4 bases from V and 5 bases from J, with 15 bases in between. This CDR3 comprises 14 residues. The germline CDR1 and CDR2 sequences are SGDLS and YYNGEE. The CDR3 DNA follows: TGTGCCAGCAGCCCCCCCCAGGCTTGGTATGGCTACACCTTC. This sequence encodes CASSPPQAWYGYTF.

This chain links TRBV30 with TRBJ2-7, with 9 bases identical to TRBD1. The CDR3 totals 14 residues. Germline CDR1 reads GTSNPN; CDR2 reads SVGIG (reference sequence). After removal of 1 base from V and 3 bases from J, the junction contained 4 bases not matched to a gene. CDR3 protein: CAWSAGTGRYEQYF. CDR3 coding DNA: TGTGCCTGGAGTGCAGGGACAGGGCGCTACGAGCAGTACTTC.

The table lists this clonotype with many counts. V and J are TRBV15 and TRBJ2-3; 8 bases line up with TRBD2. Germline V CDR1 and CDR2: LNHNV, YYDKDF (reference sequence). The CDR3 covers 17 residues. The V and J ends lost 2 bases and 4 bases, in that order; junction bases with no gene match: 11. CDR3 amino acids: CATSRTSFGGAADTQYF. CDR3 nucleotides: TGTGCCACCAGCAGAACGTCGTTCGGGGGGGCGGCAGATACGCAGTATTTT.

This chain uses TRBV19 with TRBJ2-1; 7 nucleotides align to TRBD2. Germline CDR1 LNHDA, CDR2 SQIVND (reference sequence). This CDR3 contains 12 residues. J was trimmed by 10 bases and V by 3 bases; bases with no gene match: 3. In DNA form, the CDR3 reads TGTGCCAGTAGTATCCTGGGAGGGGAGCAGTTCTTC. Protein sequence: CASSILGGEQFF.

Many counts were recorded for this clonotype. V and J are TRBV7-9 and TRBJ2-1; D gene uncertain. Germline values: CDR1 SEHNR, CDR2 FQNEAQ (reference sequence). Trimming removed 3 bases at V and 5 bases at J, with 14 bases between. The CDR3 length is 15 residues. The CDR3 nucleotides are TGTGCCAGCAGCTTTGGAGAAACCCCTAACAATGAGCAGTTCTTC. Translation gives CASSFGETPNNEQFF.

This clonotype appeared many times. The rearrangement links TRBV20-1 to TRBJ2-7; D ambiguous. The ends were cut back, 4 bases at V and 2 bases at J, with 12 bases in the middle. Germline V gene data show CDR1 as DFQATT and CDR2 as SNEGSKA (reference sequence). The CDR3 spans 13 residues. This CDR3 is CSATRTETYEQYF. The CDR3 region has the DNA TGCAGTGCTACTCGGACGGAAACCTACGAGCAGTACTTC.

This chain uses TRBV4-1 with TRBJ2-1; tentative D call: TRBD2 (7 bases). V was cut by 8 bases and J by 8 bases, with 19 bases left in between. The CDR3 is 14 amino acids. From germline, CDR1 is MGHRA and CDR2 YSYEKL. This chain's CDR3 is CASRTEGGLDEQFF. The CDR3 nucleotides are TGCGCCAGCCGGACTGAGGGGGGGCTTGATGAGCAGTTCTTC.

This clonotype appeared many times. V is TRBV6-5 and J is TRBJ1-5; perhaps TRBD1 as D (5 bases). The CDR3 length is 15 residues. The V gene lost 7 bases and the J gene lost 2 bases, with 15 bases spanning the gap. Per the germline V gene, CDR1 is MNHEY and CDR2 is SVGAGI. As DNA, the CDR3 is TGTGCCAGCACCCCCCCGGGGGGTGGCAATCAGCCCCAGCATTTT. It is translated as CASTPPGGGNQPQHF.

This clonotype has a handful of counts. This chain's CDR3 is CSVTSQGYNSPLHF. For the CDR3, the DNA is TGCAGTGTGACGAGCCAGGGGTATAATTCACCCCTCCACTTT. The chain links TRBV20-1 to TRBJ1-6; D perhaps matches TRBD1 (6 bases). Germline CDR1 and CDR2: DFQATT and SNEGSKA (reference sequence). The CDR3 is 14 residues long. Trimming took 7 bases from V and 4 from J, leaving 14 bases between them.

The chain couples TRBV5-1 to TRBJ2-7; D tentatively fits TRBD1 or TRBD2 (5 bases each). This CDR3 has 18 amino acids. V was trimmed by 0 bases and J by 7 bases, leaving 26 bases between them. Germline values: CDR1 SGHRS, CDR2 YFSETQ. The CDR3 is CASSLAISGGRLNNEQYF. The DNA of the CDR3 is TGCGCCAGCAGCTTGGCGATAAGTGGGGGTAGATTAAACAATGAGCAGTACTTC.

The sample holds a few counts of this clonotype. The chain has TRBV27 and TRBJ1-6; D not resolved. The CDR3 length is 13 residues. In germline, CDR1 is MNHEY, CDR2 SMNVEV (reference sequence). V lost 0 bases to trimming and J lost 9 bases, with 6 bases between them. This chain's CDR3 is CASSLSSFSPLHF. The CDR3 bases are TGTGCCAGCAGTTTATCGAGTTTTTCACCCCTCCACTTT.

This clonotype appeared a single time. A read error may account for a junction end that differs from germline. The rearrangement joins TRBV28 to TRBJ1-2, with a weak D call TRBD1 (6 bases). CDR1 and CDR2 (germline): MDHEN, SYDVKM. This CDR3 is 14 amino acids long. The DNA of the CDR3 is TGTGCCCGCAGTACCTTAGGGGGTAACTATGGCTACACCTTC. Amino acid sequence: CARSTLGGNYGYTF.

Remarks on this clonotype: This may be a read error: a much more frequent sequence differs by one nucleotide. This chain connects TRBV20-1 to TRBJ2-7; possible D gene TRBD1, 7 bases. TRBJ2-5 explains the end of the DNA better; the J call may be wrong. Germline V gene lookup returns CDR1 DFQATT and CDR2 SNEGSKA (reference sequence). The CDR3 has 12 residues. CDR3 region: CSVRGARETQYF. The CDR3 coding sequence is TGCAGTGTCAGGGGGGCAAGGGAGACCCAGTACTTC.

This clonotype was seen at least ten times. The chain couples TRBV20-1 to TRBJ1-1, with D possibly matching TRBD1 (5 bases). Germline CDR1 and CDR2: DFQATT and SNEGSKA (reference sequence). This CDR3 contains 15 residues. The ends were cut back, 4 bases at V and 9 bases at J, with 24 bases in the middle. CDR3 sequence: CSAIGTRVRDQQAFF. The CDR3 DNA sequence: TGCAGTGCTATCGGGACTCGGGTTAGGGATCAACAAGCTTTCTTT.

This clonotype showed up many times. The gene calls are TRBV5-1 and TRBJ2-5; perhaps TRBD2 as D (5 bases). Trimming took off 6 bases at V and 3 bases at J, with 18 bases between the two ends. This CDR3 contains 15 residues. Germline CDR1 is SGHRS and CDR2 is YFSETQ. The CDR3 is CASTGQGLPEETQYF. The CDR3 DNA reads TGCGCCAGCACCGGCCAAGGACTGCCGGAAGAGACCCAGTACTTC.

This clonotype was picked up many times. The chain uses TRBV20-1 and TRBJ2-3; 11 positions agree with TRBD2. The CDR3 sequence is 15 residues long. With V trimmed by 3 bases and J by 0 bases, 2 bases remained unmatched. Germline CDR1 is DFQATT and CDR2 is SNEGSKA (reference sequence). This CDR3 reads CSASGTSGSTDTQYF. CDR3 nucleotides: TGCAGTGCTAGTGGGACTAGCGGTAGCACAGATACGCAGTATTTT.